The subject of this entry is one T cell receptor (beta chain). This sample was taken from a study of control samples from healthy donors and cancer patients. Trimming took 1 base from V and 0 from J, leaving 13 bases between them. The CDR3 covers 16 residues. The germline CDR1 and CDR2 sequences are SGHTA and FQGNSA. The protocol was immunoSEQ multiplex PCR, while the TCRdb copy is restricted to in-frame clones and leaves out a portion. This table has roughly 55,000 clones, approximately 86% appearing once. The V call is TRBV7-2, the J call TRBJ2-7, with D maybe TRBD1 (5 bases). The receptor was isolated from a man aged 45 to 65 in good health. Material for sequencing was blood. This CDR3 is CASSLEGRVSSYEQYF. The DNA of the CDR3 is TGTGCCAGCAGCTTAGAGGGCAGGGTAAGCTCCTACGAGCAGTACTTC.